The rows below give T cell receptor beta chains drawn from one sample of a study of blood T cell repertoires in COVID-19. TCRdb's copy holds only in-frame clones and misses some; the assay was immunoSEQ multiplex PCR. The sample holds about 60,000 clones, 85% to 90% seen once. The sample taken for sequencing was peripheral blood. The receptor source for this set is a man between 60 and 70 years old with acute or convalescent COVID-19. The CDR3 runs from the conserved cysteine through the conserved F or W. The D gene is left open where the match is weak.

v_gene,j_gene,d_gene,CDR3aa
TRBV19,TRBJ1-1,-,CASSIRHDGEVEAFF
TRBV5-6,TRBJ2-3,TRBD1,CASSSWGRLDRASTDTQYF
TRBV5-1,TRBJ2-1,TRBD1,CASSPGQGSYNEQFF
TRBV4-2,TRBJ1-6,-,CASSQDRATRVNNSPLHF
TRBV9,TRBJ2-7,TRBD1,CASSPGTGRLYEQYF
TRBV6-4,TRBJ2-1,TRBD2,CASGSSGSGYNEQFF
TRBV28,TRBJ1-2,-,CASSLTGRGLVGYGYTF
TRBV5-5,TRBJ1-5,-,CASSLGGGQPQHF
TRBV3-1/TRBV3-2,TRBJ1-5,-,CASSQDRGNQPQHF
TRBV6-2/TRBV6-3,TRBJ2-7,TRBD1,CATTPQRQGSYEQYF
TRBV6-5,TRBJ2-4,-,CASSYRALAKNIQYF
TRBV20-1,TRBJ2-7,TRBD1,CSASPGQTYEQYF
TRBV5-1,TRBJ2-1,TRBD2,CASSSGLAGDSNEQFF
TRBV28,TRBJ2-2,-,CASSLGGGSQLFF
TRBV5-1,TRBJ2-1,TRBD2,CASSRNPGLAVNEQFF
TRBV19,TRBJ1-5,TRBD1,CASSTSRDRVGQPQHF
TRBV9,TRBJ2-7,-,CASSVARVSGEQYF
TRBV7-9,TRBJ2-1,-,CASSLWFSGVGSYNEQFF
TRBV5-1,TRBJ2-2,-,CASSFADTGELFF
TRBV2,TRBJ2-1,TRBD2,CASTETLATYNEQFF
TRBV7-9,TRBJ1-4,-,CASSLGTAEKLFF
TRBV6-1,TRBJ1-6,-,CASSEGYYNSPLHF
TRBV28,TRBJ1-2,-,CASSLRTAGYTF
TRBV5-1,TRBJ2-1,TRBD2,CASSLSHPAGMHNEQFF
TRBV5-1,TRBJ1-1,TRBD1,CASSPNPTGGARGAEAFF
TRBV29-1,TRBJ2-3,TRBD2,CSVMGLAGGRGRADTQYF
TRBV7-3,TRBJ2-3,-,CASSPGGTRGDTQYF
TRBV6-1,TRBJ2-1,TRBD1,CASSEGLGGQGVGEQFF
TRBV2,TRBJ2-2,TRBD1,CASGGTGEGELFF
TRBV6-4,TRBJ2-2,TRBD2,CASKGLAGSPDRELFF
TRBV19,TRBJ2-7,-,CASSRGRGFSYEQYF
TRBV24-1,TRBJ2-7,-,CATSDLRDTSYEQYF
TRBV5-1,TRBJ1-6,TRBD1,CASRAGTGASPLHF
TRBV5-5,TRBJ2-3,TRBD1,CASSHEQGAQYF
TRBV4-1,TRBJ1-2,-,CASSQLGLSVSYTF
TRBV7-9,TRBJ1-2,TRBD1,CARDKDRGQGNYGYTF
TRBV10-3,TRBJ1-2,-,CAISESREYGYTF
TRBV7-2,TRBJ1-2,-,CASSSRGDYGYTF
TRBV5-1,TRBJ2-5,TRBD2,CASSLGASGMVETQYF
TRBV11-2,TRBJ2-1,-,CASSLGHYNEQFF
TRBV28,TRBJ2-1,TRBD2,CASSSRTAGAYNEQFF
TRBV10-2,TRBJ2-5,TRBD1,CASSEPQGYRGGETQYF
TRBV7-9,TRBJ1-4,-,CASSYGVGEKLFF
TRBV30,TRBJ2-1,-,CAWSTKNEQFF
TRBV24-1,TRBJ2-1,TRBD2,CATSDPTSGRHNEQFF
TRBV24-1,TRBJ2-2,TRBD1,CATSDPPGQGNTGELFF
TRBV4-1,TRBJ2-5,TRBD2,CASSQEQSGAPGAQYF
TRBV4-1,TRBJ2-1,TRBD2,CASSQSHSGRPLFF
TRBV5-1,TRBJ1-1,-,CASTKRGLDTEAFF
TRBV6-5,TRBJ1-4,-,CASSPWGRANEKLFF
TRBV6-5,TRBJ2-7,TRBD1,CASSRDRASGGQYF
TRBV7-6,TRBJ2-1,TRBD1,CASSLDDRGYGEQFF
TRBV15,TRBJ2-1,-,CATSRVYYNEQFF